Sequencing of this TCR beta chain was carried out in a study of CD8 T cells in ankylosing spondylitis. With regard to this clonotype: The antigen is not known.

TCRdb re-analysed the 5' RACE reads in MiXCR, keeping a single row per CDR3 protein. The sample has hundreds of thousands of distinct CDR3 sequences, around 11% seen once. The junction had 11 bases not matched to a gene; V was cut back by 8 bases and J by 0 bases. The CDR3 covers 17 residues. In germline, CDR1 is WSHSY, CDR2 SAAADI. Study conclusions and caveats: Blood from ankylosing spondylitis patients appeared to carry a characteristic roughly 8-variant TCR beta motif. Matched ankylosing spondylitis synovial fluid reportedly contained a significantly enriched population of disease-linked clones. Past studies reported some motif variants in reactive arthritis synovial fluid and blood.

The chain has TRBV10-2 and TRBJ2-3; 10 positions match TRBD2. The receptor was derived from a male donor with ankylosing spondylitis. The sample was blood, either unsorted or a sorted T cell fraction (not recorded which). Here the CDR3 reads CASEPIGLAESTDTQYF. CDR3 nucleotides: TGCGCCAGCGAACCTATCGGACTAGCGGAAAGCACAGATACGCAGTATTTT.